This T cell receptor (beta chain) is drawn from a study of blood T cell repertoires in COVID-19. Generated by immunoSEQ multiplex PCR, the TCRdb table keeps only in-frame clones and is missing some. The table lists approximately 180,000 clones, 84% of them singletons, with approximately 16% in the top ten. Germline lookup yields CDR1 MNHNS and CDR2 SASEGT. J was trimmed by 10 bases and V by 2 bases; bases with no gene match: 7. This CDR3 spans 15 amino acids. This chain links TRBV6-1 with TRBJ1-6, with 8 bases matching TRBD1. The TCR was taken from a man aged 50 to 59 who had recovered from COVID-19. Sequenced: PBMCs or T cells enriched from blood (not recorded which). CDR3 in amino acids: CASSEIGQGESPLHF. The DNA for the CDR3 is TGTGCCAGCAGTGAAATCGGACAGGGAGAATCACCCCTCCACTTT.